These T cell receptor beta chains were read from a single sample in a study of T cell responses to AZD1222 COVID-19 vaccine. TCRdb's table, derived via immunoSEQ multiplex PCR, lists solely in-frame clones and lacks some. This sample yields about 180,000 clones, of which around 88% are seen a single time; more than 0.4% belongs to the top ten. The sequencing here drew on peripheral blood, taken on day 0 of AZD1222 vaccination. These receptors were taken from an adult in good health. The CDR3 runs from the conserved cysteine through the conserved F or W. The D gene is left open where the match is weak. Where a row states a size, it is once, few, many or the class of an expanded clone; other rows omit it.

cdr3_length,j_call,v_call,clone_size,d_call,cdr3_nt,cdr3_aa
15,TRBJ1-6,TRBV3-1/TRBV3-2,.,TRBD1,TGTGCCAGCAGCCAACGGAACAGGGGTGATTCACCCCTCCACTTT,CASSQRNRGDSPLHF
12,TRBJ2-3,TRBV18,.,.,TGTGCCAGCTCACCGGGGGGTGATACGCAGTATTTT,CASSPGGDTQYF
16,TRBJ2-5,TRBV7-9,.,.,TGTGCCAGCAGCCCACCCTTAAGAGGGGGGATAGAGACCCAGTACTTC,CASSPPLRGGIETQYF
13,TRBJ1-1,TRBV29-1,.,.,TGCAGCGTTGAGAAGGGGATGAACACTGAAGCTTTCTTT,CSVEKGMNTEAFF
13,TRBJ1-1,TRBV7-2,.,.,TGTGCCAGCAGCTTAAAGGGACGGACTGAAGCTTTCTTT,CASSLKGRTEAFF
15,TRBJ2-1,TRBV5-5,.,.,TGTGCCAGCAGCTTTCGGGTGCTCACCTACAATGAGCAGTTCTTC,CASSFRVLTYNEQFF
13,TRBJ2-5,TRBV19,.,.,TGTGCCAGTAGTATAGTGACTTATGGGACCCAGTACTTC,CASSIVTYGTQYF
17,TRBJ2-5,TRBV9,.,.,TGTGCCAGCAGCGTGGCCCCTAGGGCAGGGCTGGGGGAGACCCAGTACTTC,CASSVAPRAGLGETQYF
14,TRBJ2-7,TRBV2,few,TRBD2,TGTGCCAGCATGAAGACTAGCGGCGCCTACGAGCAGTACTTC,CASMKTSGAYEQYF
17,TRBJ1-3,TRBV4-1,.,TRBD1,TGCGCCAGCAGCATCTTTCAGGGGGGAGGTTCTGGAAACACCATATATTTT,CASSIFQGGGSGNTIYF
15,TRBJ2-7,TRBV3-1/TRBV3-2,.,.,TGTGCCAGCAGCCCCTATGGGCAGGGCTCCTACGAGCAGTACTTC,CASSPYGQGSYEQYF
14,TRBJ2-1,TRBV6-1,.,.,TGTGCCAGCAGTGAACGGGGCTCATACAATGAGCAGTTCTTC,CASSERGSYNEQFF
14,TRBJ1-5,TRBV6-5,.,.,TGTGCCAGCAGTTACTCGAGGGGTAATCAGCCCCAGCATTTT,CASSYSRGNQPQHF
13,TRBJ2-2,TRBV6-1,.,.,TGTGCCAGCAGTGAAACAGTCACCGGGGAGCTGTTTTTT,CASSETVTGELFF
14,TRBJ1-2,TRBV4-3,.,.,TGCGCCAGCAGCCAAGTAGGGGGAACGTATGGCTACACCTTC,CASSQVGGTYGYTF
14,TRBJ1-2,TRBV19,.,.,TGTGCCAGTAGTCCAATAGCGTCCGGGTATGGCTACACCTTC,CASSPIASGYGYTF
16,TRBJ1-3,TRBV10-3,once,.,TGTGCCATCAGTGAGAGAACAGGGAAGGACGGAAACACCATATATTTT,CAISERTGKDGNTIYF
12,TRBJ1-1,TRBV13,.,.,TGTGCCAGCAGCTCAGGGAGGACTGAAGCTTTCTTT,CASSSGRTEAFF
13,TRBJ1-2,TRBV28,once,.,TGTGCCAGCAGTCCCAGTCAGGTCTATGGCTACACCTTC,CASSPSQVYGYTF
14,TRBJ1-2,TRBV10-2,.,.,TGCGCCAGCAGTGAATATACAGCTTGGGGTGGCTACACCTTC,CASSEYTAWGGYTF
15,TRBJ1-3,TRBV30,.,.,TGTGCCTGGAGTGTAGGGGCCAGCTCTGGAAACACCATATATTTT,CAWSVGASSGNTIYF
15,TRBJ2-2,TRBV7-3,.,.,TGTGCCAGCAGCCAGGGGACACTGAACACCGGGGAGCTGTTTTTT,CASSQGTLNTGELFF
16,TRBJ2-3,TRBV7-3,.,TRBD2,TGTGCCAGCAGCGAAAGACTAGCGGGGGCCGGAGATACGCAGTATTTT,CASSERLAGAGDTQYF
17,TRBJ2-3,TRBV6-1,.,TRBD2,TGTGCCAGCAGTGTACTAGCGGGAGGTCCTAGCACAGATACGCAGTATTTT,CASSVLAGGPSTDTQYF
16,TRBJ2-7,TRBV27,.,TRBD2,TGTGCCAGCAGCCCCTACTCCGGGACTAGTATAAAAGAGCAGTACTTC,CASSPYSGTSIKEQYF
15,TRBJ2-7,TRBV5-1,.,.,TGCGCCAGCAGCTTGGTTCCCGGGGGAGACTACGAGCAGTACTTC,CASSLVPGGDYEQYF
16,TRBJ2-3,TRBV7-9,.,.,TGTGCCAGCAGCTTAAGTGGGGCTAGCGGCACAGATACGCAGTATTTT,CASSLSGASGTDTQYF
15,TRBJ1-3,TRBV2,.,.,TGTGCCAGCAGTGAAGAGGTATTCACTGGAAACACCATATATTTT,CASSEEVFTGNTIYF
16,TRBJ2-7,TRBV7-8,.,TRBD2,TGTGCCAGCAGCACCCGACTAGCGGGACCCGGCGACGAGCAGTACTTC,CASSTRLAGPGDEQYF
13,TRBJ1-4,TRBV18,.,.,TGTGCCAGCTCACGAGGACAGAATGAAAAACTGTTTTTT,CASSRGQNEKLFF
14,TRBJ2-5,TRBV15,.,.,TGTGCCACCAGCAGAGAACTAGCTCAAGAGACCCAGTACTTC,CATSRELAQETQYF
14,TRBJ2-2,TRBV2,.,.,TGTGCCAGCCTAAGGACGGCGAACACCGGGGAGCTGTTTTTT,CASLRTANTGELFF
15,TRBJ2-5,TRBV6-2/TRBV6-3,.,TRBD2,TGTGCCAGCAGTGGGACTAGCAGATACCAAGAGACCCAGTACTTC,CASSGTSRYQETQYF
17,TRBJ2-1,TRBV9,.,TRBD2,TGTGCCAGCAGCGTATCGACTAGCGGGGCGGACAACAATGAGCAGTTCTTC,CASSVSTSGADNNEQFF
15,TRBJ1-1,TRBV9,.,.,TGTGCCAGCAGCGTAGCCAGGACCATGAACACTGAAGCTTTCTTT,CASSVARTMNTEAFF
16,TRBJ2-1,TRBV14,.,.,TGTGCCAGCAGCCAAGGTGTCGGTTCTCACTACAATGAGCAGTTCTTC,CASSQGVGSHYNEQFF
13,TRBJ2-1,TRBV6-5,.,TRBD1,TGTGCCAGCAGTTACGGGACAGGGGATGAGCAGTTCTTC,CASSYGTGDEQFF
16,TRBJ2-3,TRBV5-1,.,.,TGCGCCAGCAGCTTGGGGGGGGGCGGGGGCACAGATACGCAGTATTTT,CASSLGGGGGTDTQYF
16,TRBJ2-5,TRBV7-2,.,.,TGTGCCAGCAGCCCCGGGGGAAGGGGATCCCAAGAGACCCAGTACTTC,CASSPGGRGSQETQYF
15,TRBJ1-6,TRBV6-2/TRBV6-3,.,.,TGTGCCAGCAGTTCCCAGACACGGACCTATTCACCCCTCCACTTT,CASSSQTRTYSPLHF
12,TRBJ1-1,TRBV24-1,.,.,TGTGCCACCAGTGGCCGGAACACTGAAGCTTTCTTT,CATSGRNTEAFF
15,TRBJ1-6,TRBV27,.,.,TGTGCCAGCAGAGTTGGATCCCCCTATAATTCACCCCTCCACTTT,CASRVGSPYNSPLHF
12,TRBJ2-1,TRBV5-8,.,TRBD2,TGTGCCAGCAACTCCCAAGCGGGAGACTCGTTCTTC,CASNSQAGDSFF
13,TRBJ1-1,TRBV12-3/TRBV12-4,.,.,TGTGCCAGCAGTTTAAATGGGAACACTGAAGCTTTCTTT,CASSLNGNTEAFF
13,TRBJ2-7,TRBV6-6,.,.,TGTGCCAGCAGAGACAGGTTGGAGTACGAGCAGTACTTC,CASRDRLEYEQYF
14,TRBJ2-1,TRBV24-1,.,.,TGTGCCACCAGCTCGGGAGTTCGGGACAATGAGCAGTTCTTC,CATSSGVRDNEQFF
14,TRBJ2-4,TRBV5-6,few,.,TGTGCCAGCAGCTTGGCGGGGGTTAAAAACATTCAGTACTTC,CASSLAGVKNIQYF
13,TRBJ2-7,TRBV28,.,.,TGTGCCAGCATCACAGCCAACCGGGGAGAGCAGTACTTC,CASITANRGEQYF
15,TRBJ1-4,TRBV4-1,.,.,TGCGCCAGCAGCCAAGAGGGGGGTAATAATGAAAAACTGTTTTTT,CASSQEGGNNEKLFF
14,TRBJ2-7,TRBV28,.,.,TGTGCCAGCAGTCTCCAACCCAGCTCCTACGAGCAGTACTTC,CASSLQPSSYEQYF
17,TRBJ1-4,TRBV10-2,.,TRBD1,TGCGCCAGCAGTGTAGGAGGCAGGGGGCGAAGGGGAGAAAAACTGTTTTTT,CASSVGGRGRRGEKLFF
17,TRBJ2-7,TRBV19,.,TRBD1,TGTGCCAGAATAAAACCCCGACAGGGGAATCTCTCCTACGAGCAGTACTTC,CARIKPRQGNLSYEQYF